The sequence of this T cell receptor (beta chain) was determined in a study of shared clonotypes between healthy human individuals. Sequenced by immunoSEQ multiplex PCR; TCRdb stores in-frame clones only, minus some. Of some 2,000,000 clones in the sample, 95% were seen once. About this clone itself: Its antigen remains unknown. Additional DNA sequences in this sample encode the identical CDR3.

The CDR3 covers 11 residues. Trimming stripped 3 bases from V and 8 bases from J, with 5 bases between. CDR1 is KGHSH, CDR2 LQKENI, per germline. Study findings and constraints: It was the few donors that limited the genetic and exposure-history diversity represented. Approximately 5% of naive CD4 clonotypes were shared across a handful of donors.

The specimen sequenced was naive CD4+ T cells sorted from blood. Documented subset: CD45RA+ positively selected. The receptor was isolated from a young man in good health. This rearrangement joins TRBV18 to TRBJ2-4, with a weak D call TRBD2 (5 bases). CDR3 DNA: TGTGCCAGCTCACCCGGGGACATTCAGTACTTC. Its translation: CASSPGDIQYF.